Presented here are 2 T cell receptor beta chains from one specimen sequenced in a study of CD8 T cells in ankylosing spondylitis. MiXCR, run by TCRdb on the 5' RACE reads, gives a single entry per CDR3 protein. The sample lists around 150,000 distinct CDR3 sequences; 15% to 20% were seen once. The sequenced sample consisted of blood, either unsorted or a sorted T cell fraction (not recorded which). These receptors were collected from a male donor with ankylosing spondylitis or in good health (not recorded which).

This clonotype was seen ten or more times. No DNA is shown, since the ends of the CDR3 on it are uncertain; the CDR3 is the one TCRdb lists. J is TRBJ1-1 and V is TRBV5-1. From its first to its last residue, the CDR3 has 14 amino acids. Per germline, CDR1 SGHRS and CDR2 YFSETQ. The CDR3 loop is CASSFGQGGTEAFF.

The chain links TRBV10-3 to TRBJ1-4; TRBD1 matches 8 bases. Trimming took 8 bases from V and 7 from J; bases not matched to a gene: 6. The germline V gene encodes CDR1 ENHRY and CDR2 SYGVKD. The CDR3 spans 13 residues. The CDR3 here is CAISQDRGEKLFF. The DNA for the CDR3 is TGTGCCATCTCCCAAGACAGGGGTGAAAAACTGTTTTTT.